This T cell receptor (beta chain) was profiled in a study of blood T cell repertoires in COVID-19. Some clones are missing from TCRdb's copy, which holds only in-frame ones; the method was immunoSEQ multiplex PCR. The table has around 100,000 clones, approximately 80% seen once. The receptor was derived from a man between 60 and 75 years old with acute or convalescent COVID-19. The sequenced material came from peripheral blood.

CDR3 DNA: TGTGCCAGCAGCCACTTAAATCTACCCCAGCATTTT. Translating gives CASSHLNLPQHF. The chain recombines TRBV3-1 (or the pseudogene TRBV3-2) with TRBJ1-5; no firm D call. Trimming left V 3 bases short and J 10 bases short, with 10 bases between. The CDR3 runs to 12 residues. In germline, CDR1 is LGHDT, CDR2 YNNKEL (reference sequence).